The 21 T cell receptor beta chains listed next were all sequenced from one sample in a study of tumor and adjacent non-tumor tissue in lung cancer. No cell sorting was done before RNA was extracted from the tissue. The normal lung tissue was taken more than 3 cm from the tumor edge. The library came from three nested PCR rounds adapted from ARM-PCR protocols. TCRdb analysed the multiplex PCR reads with MiXCR anew, one entry per CDR3 protein. The sample has about 86,000 distinct CDR3 sequences; 76% are singletons. Sequenced material: distant non-tumor lung tissue. Receptor source: a woman aged 50 to 60 with non-small cell lung cancer.

With regard to this clonotype: The junction departs from the called germline gene at one end, perhaps through a read error. CDR3 bases: TGTACCAGCAGTCCCGGGGGTCTGGGAGGAACAGATACGCAGTATTTT. This codes for CTSSPGGLGGTDTQYF. The chain uses TRBV12-3 or TRBV12-4 and TRBJ2-3, with D possibly matching TRBD2 (6 bases). The CDR3 runs 16 residues.

The genes are TRBV6-6 and TRBJ2-7, with a possible D match to TRBD1 (5 bases). Germline V gene sequence: CDR1 MNHNY, CDR2 SVGAGI (reference sequence). V was shortened by 7 bases and J by 4 bases, with 20 bases between the two germline ends. CDR3 size: 15 residues. The CDR3 DNA reads TGTGCCAGCACTAAAGTTCAGGGTGATGGTTACGAGCAGTACTTC. Its translation: CASTKVQGDGYEQYF.

A word on this clonotype: At one end the junction does not follow the germline gene, possibly because of a read error. The V and J genes are TRBV4-2 and TRBJ2-7; 12 nucleotides align to TRBD2. Germline CDR1 LGHNA, CDR2 YNFKEQ. CDR3 length: 16 residues. The chain's CDR3 is CASSQDGTSGRYEQYF. CDR3 coding DNA: TGTGCCAGTAGCCAAGATGGGACTAGCGGGCGTTACGAGCAGTACTTC.

Worth noting for this clonotype: A clone one base away is much larger, so this may be a read error. This rearrangement joins TRBV6-4 to TRBJ2-3, with 7 bases that match TRBD2. The CDR3 runs 14 residues. Per germline, CDR1 MRHNA and CDR2 SNTAGT. V lost 6 bases and J lost 1; bases outside the gene matches: 4. DNA for the CDR3: TGTGCCAGCAGGGGAGCGGGACGCACAGATACGCAGTATTTT. Translation: CASRGAGRTDTQYF.

The sample holds one count of this clonotype. At one end the junction does not follow the germline gene, possibly because of a read error. The chain employs TRBV5-1 and TRBJ2-3; no clear D. Germline V gene data show CDR1 as SGHRS and CDR2 as YFSETQ. The CDR3 is 14 residues long. In nucleotides, the CDR3 is TGCGCTAGCAGCTTGGAGCGCGGAGCAGATACGCACTATTTT. As protein: CASSLERGADTHYF. Based on the CDR3 plus reference TRBV5-1 and TRBJ2-3, the full variable domain is KAGVTQTPRYLIKTRGQQVTLSCSPISGHRSVSWYQQTPGQGLQFLFEYFSETQRNKGNFPGRFSGRQFSNSRSEMNVSTLELGDSALYLCASSLERGADTHYFGPGTRLTVL.

As to this clonotype: Mismatch with germline at one junction end may stem from a read error. The rearrangement uses TRBV4-1 and TRBJ1-2; D gene uncertain. The CDR3 sequence is 14 residues long. Germline V gives CDR1 MGHRA, CDR2 YSYEKL. The CDR3 nucleotides are TGCGCCAGCAGTCAAGGAATCGGCGTCCGTGGCTACACCTTC. Translated: CASSQGIGVRGYTF.

Comments on this clonotype: The junction departs from the called germline gene at one end, perhaps through a read error. The chain carries TRBV28 and TRBJ2-6; the match to TRBD1 covers 7 bases. This CDR3 has 15 amino acids. Germline CDR1 is MDHEN and CDR2 is SYDVKM. Written as DNA, the CDR3 is TGTGCCAGCAGCATATTCGGGATAGGGGGCAACGTCCTGGCTTTC. Residues: CASSIFGIGGNVLAF.

A word on this clonotype: Compared with germline, one end of the junction differs, possibly owing to a read error. The chain joins TRBV10-1 to TRBJ2-5; TRBD1 might be the D (6 bases). The length of the CDR3 is 13 residues. Looked up from germline, CDR1 is WNHNN and CDR2 is SYGVQD (reference sequence). CDR3 nucleotide sequence: TGTGCCTGCAGTAGGACAGTCCAAGAGACCCAGTACTTC. Its protein is CACSRTVQETQYF.

Concerning this clonotype: The CDR3 ends on some other residue instead of the conserved phenylalanine or tryptophan, so this is likely a read error. This chain links TRBV6-2 or TRBV6-3 with TRBJ2-1; D call uncertain. The CDR3 covers 13 residues. In germline, CDR1 is MNHEY, CDR2 SVGEGT. The CDR3 sequence is CASILAPYNEQFL. In nucleotides, the CDR3 is TGTGCCAGCATTTTAGCCCCATACAATGAACAGTTCTTA.

The V gene is TRBV12-3 or TRBV12-4, the J gene TRBJ1-5; 9 bases fit TRBD1. With V trimmed by 8 bases and J by 6 bases, 23 bases remained unmatched. The CDR3 is 19 residues long. CDR3 in DNA: TGTGCCAGCTGTCCTGAGACAGGGGGAGGAGGCGTGGGCGGTCAGCCCCAGCATTTT. Translation gives CASCPETGGGGVGGQPQHF.

V and J are TRBV7-9 and TRBJ1-4, with no clear D. The V gene's germline CDR1 is SEHNR and CDR2 FQNEAQ (reference sequence). The CDR3 is made up of 14 amino acids. The V end lost 7 bases, the J end lost 9 bases, and 18 bases lay between the germline ends. CDR3 sequence reads: CASTSPGFSKKLFF. CDR3 bases: TGTGCCAGCACCTCTCCGGGATTTAGCAAAAAACTGTTTTTT.

The chain joins TRBV2 to TRBJ2-5; D might be TRBD2 (6 bases). Trimming took off 1 base at V and 2 bases at J, with 11 bases between the two ends. The CDR3 extends over 15 amino acids. CDR1 is SNHLY and CDR2 is FYNNEI in the germline V gene. In nucleotides, the CDR3 is TGTGCCAGCAGTGAAGGCACAGGACTACAAGAGACCCAGTACTTC. Translated, it gives CASSEGTGLQETQYF.

Many counts were recorded for this clonotype. The chain carries TRBV10-2 and TRBJ1-2; 7 bases map to TRBD1. V lost 0 bases and J lost 8; bases outside the gene matches: 12. The CDR3 loop spans 16 amino acids. Germline V lookup: CDR1 WSHSY, CDR2 SAAADI. The CDR3, as DNA: TGCGCCAGCAGTGAGTCGAGACAGGGAGTAGGAAAAGGCTACACCTTC. Translation: CASSESRQGVGKGYTF.

The V and J genes are TRBV28 and TRBJ2-5, with 7 bases fitting TRBD1. The CDR3 consists of 14 residues. CDR1 and CDR2 from the germline V gene are MDHEN and SYDVKM. After removal of 6 bases from V and 4 bases from J, the junction contained 8 bases not matched to a gene. The CDR3 nucleotides read TGTGCCAGCAGCAATAGACAGGGCCGAGAGACCCAGTACTTC. Translated: CASSNRQGRETQYF.

The chain couples TRBV19 to TRBJ2-1; D could derive from TRBD1 or TRBD2 (5 bases each). The V end lost 7 bases, the J end lost 3 bases, and 19 bases lay between the germline ends. There are 16 residues in the CDR3. Germline V gene lookup returns CDR1 LNHDA and CDR2 SQIVND (reference sequence). The CDR3 DNA reads TGTGCCAGTATTGCACGAGAGGGGATGAGCTACAATGAGCAGTTCTTC. Translation: CASIAREGMSYNEQFF.

This clonotype was counted many times. This chain uses TRBV6-5 with TRBJ1-2; TRBD1 is a possible D gene (6 bases). In germline, CDR1 is MNHEY, CDR2 SVGAGI. The CDR3 covers 12 residues. The ends were cut back, 7 bases at V and 8 bases at J, with 14 bases in the middle. The CDR3 loop is CASKTGTGGYTF. As DNA, the CDR3 is TGTGCCAGCAAAACAGGGACGGGAGGCTACACCTTC.

About this clonotype: This clone may be a read error of a much larger clone one base away. V is TRBV25-1 and J is TRBJ1-1, with TRBD1 identical over 8 bases. Germline-derived CDR1 and CDR2 are MGHDK and SYGVNS. The CDR3 length is 16 residues. CDR3 DNA sequence: TGTGCCACCAGTAAATTGCCGACAGGGGCAGGAACTGAAGCTTTCTTT. Residues: CATSKLPTGAGTEAFF.

This clonotype was recorded many times. The chain uses TRBV13 and TRBJ2-5; D perhaps matches TRBD2 (6 bases). The CDR3 has 14 residues. CDR1 PRHDT and CDR2 FYEKMQ come from the germline V gene (reference sequence). Trimming took off 5 bases at V and 0 bases at J, with 10 bases between the two ends. Written as DNA, the CDR3 is TGTGCCAGCAGCAGAAGGGACTACCAAGAGACCCAGTACTTC. This encodes CASSRRDYQETQYF. The whole variable domain, remainder taken from reference TRBV13 and TRBJ2-5, is AAGVIQSPRHLIKEKRETATLKCYPIPRHDTVYWYQQGPGQDPQFLISFYEKMQSDKGSIPDRFSAQQFSDYHSELNMSSLELGDSALYFCASSRRDYQETQYFGPGTRLLVL.

This clonotype has only a few counts. At one end, the junction sequence differs from germline, possibly due to a read error. The chain carries TRBV10-2 and TRBJ2-1; D is undetermined. Germline lookup yields CDR1 WSHSY and CDR2 SAAADI. This CDR3 is 14 amino acids long. Here the CDR3 DNA reads TGCGCCAGCAGTGAGCTGAACCCCTACAATGAGCAGCTCTTC. Amino acid sequence: CASSELNPYNEQLF.

About this clonotype: The CDR3 carries no conserved terminal phenylalanine or tryptophan, so it likely arises from a read error. This chain links TRBV29-1 with TRBJ2-3; 13 bases line up with TRBD2. Germline CDR1 reads SQVTM; CDR2 reads ANQGSEA. The length of the CDR3 is 16 residues. The V gene end was trimmed by 6 bases and the J gene end by 4 bases; junction bases not matched to a gene: 10. CDR3 sequence reads: CSVRSGLAGSADTQYL. Written as DNA, the CDR3 is TGCAGCGTCCGATCGGGACTAGCGGGATCAGCAGATACGCAGTATTTG.

The V gene is TRBV29-1, the J gene TRBJ1-2, with D tentatively TRBD1 (6 bases). Germline loops: CDR1 SQVTM, CDR2 ANQGSEA. The length of the CDR3 is 14 residues. The V gene lost 5 bases and the J gene lost 6 bases, with 19 bases spanning the gap. The CDR3 sequence: CSVNSGARGHGYTF. CDR3 DNA sequence: TGCAGCGTTAATTCAGGGGCGCGAGGCCATGGCTACACCTTC.